This T cell receptor beta chain originates from a study of blood T cell repertoires in COVID-19. Whole-study context: Samples of COVID-19 (acute and convalescent) were obtained from the United States, Italy and Spain. The cDNA or gDNA used as material had been derived from T cells, B-cell-depleted T cells, or PBMCs.

This clone was picked up one time. Original data processing: Amplified reference gene primers provided the basis for estimating nucleated cell counts. Using immunoSEQ multiplex PCR, the repertoire was profiled, and TCRdb retains in-frame clones only, with some absent. That table is the source of V, J and clone size, and D and trimming were worked out from the DNA. The sample records under 70,000 clones, 80% to 95% being singletons. Sequencing was performed on peripheral blood. The clonotype comes from an elderly man with acute or convalescent COVID-19.

The CDR3 loop reads CASSPIGGGPNEQFF. The CDR3, as DNA: TGCGCCAGCAGCCCGATAGGGGGGGGGCCAAATGAGCAGTTCTTC. The V gene is TRBV4-1, the J gene TRBJ2-1; a weak D match, TRBD2 (7 bases). V dropped 4 bases and J dropped 7 bases, with 17 bases sitting between them. CDR3 length: 15 amino acids. CDR1 MGHRA and CDR2 YSYEKL come from the germline V gene.